What follows are 25 T cell receptor beta chains derived from one specimen sequenced in a study of shared clonotypes between healthy human individuals. Libraries were prepared by immunoSEQ multiplex PCR; TCRdb keeps only in-frame clonotypes and omits some of them. The table shows around 2,100,000 clones, with just under 95% occurring only once. Positive CCR7 selection of CD45RO-negative cells yielded the naive CD8 cells, and terminally differentiated effector memory CD45RA+ cells were excluded. Sequenced material: naive CD8+ T cells sorted from blood. The receptors derive from a man between 18 and 35 years old in good health.

The chain is built from TRBV25-1 and TRBJ1-1; D uncertain. The CDR3 is made up of 15 amino acids. V was pared by 1 base and J by 4 bases, with 13 bases between. CDR1 is MGHDK, CDR2 SYGVNS, per germline. CDR3 sequence reads: CASSESAGWGTEAFF. The CDR3 nucleotides read TGTGCCAGCAGTGAATCTGCGGGTTGGGGCACTGAAGCTTTCTTT.

As regards this clone: The sample holds other DNA sequences that translate to the same CDR3. The chain uses TRBV7-9 and TRBJ2-7; 14 bases map to TRBD2. Germline V gives CDR1 SEHNR, CDR2 FQNEAQ (reference sequence). The CDR3 contains 15 residues. V gave up 5 bases and J gave up 3 bases; unmatched junction bases: 3. CDR3 region: CASSPGTSGSYEQYF. The CDR3 DNA sequence: TGTGCCAGCAGCCCGGGGACTAGCGGGAGCTACGAGCAGTACTTC.

A word on this clone: Different DNA sequences within this sample yield the same CDR3. The V gene is TRBV6-5, the J gene TRBJ2-1; tentatively, D is TRBD1 (5 bases). The V gene's germline CDR1 is MNHEY and CDR2 SVGAGI. Trimming shortened V by 0 bases and J by 5 bases, and 8 bases separated the two germline ends. This CDR3 is 14 amino acids long. CDR3 nucleotide sequence: TGTGCCAGCAGTTACTCAGGGGCCCACAATGAGCAGTTCTTC. Translating gives CASSYSGAHNEQFF.

The chain joins TRBV9 to TRBJ2-1; a weak D match, TRBD2 (5 bases). Trimming took 4 bases from V and 11 from J, leaving 13 bases between them. The CDR3 runs 12 residues. Germline assignment: CDR1 SGDLS and CDR2 YYNGEE. CDR3 coding DNA: TGTGCCAGCAGCCCGTCGGGGAGTAAGCAGTTCTTC. Its protein product is CASSPSGSKQFF.

V usage is TRBV4-1 and J usage is TRBJ1-6; D gene uncertain. The CDR3 covers 13 residues. Germline V gene data show CDR1 as MGHRA and CDR2 as YSYEKL. V dropped 0 bases and J dropped 11 bases, with 8 bases sitting between them. CDR3 sequence: CASSQDRTAPLHF. The CDR3 DNA is TGCGCCAGCAGCCAAGATCGGACGGCACCCCTCCACTTT.

The chain uses TRBV28 and TRBJ1-2; D call uncertain. Trimming cost V 2 bases and J 6 bases, with 10 bases left between them. The germline V gene has CDR1 MDHEN and CDR2 SYDVKM. The CDR3 length is 13 residues. CDR3 DNA: TGTGCCAGCAGTTTAATGGAGGCAAATGGCTACACCTTC. Translated, it gives CASSLMEANGYTF.

V and J are TRBV5-4 and TRBJ2-1, with TRBD2 matching 12 bases. The CDR3 is 19 amino acids. J gave up 5 bases and V 2 bases, and 14 bases lay outside the gene matches. Germline values: CDR1 SGHNT, CDR2 YYREEE (reference sequence). The CDR3 bases are TGTGCCAGCAGCTTACGACAGCTGAGCGGACTAGCGGGAAACAATGAGCAGTTCTTC. Amino acids: CASSLRQLSGLAGNNEQFF.

The rearrangement links TRBV7-8 to TRBJ2-2, with 9 bases aligning to TRBD2. The CDR3 runs 16 residues. V was clipped by 5 bases and J by 6 bases; unmatched bases: 10. Germline CDR1 and CDR2: SGHVS and FQNEAQ. CDR3 in DNA: TGTGCCAGCAGCACCCCCTTGGGACTAGCTCCCGGGGAGCTGTTTTTT. Translated: CASSTPLGLAPGELFF.

The chain joins TRBV7-9 to TRBJ2-7, with D perhaps matching TRBD1 or TRBD2 (6 bases each). This CDR3 region has 16 residues. Looked up from germline, CDR1 is SEHNR and CDR2 is FQNEAQ (reference sequence). V was trimmed by 7 bases and J by 3 bases, leaving 22 bases between them. The CDR3 DNA sequence: TGTGCCAGCATAGCCGAAGGAGGGGGTGCCTACTACGAGCAGTACTTC. Translation gives CASIAEGGGAYYEQYF.

The chain has TRBV6-5 and TRBJ2-2, with TRBD1 matching over 7 bases. J gave up 5 bases and V 2 bases, and 5 bases lay outside the gene matches. Germline CDR1 is MNHEY and CDR2 is SVGAGI. The CDR3 runs to 15 residues. CDR3 region: CASSYVGGLTGELFF. The CDR3 DNA follows: TGTGCCAGCAGTTACGTAGGGGGCCTAACCGGGGAGCTGTTTTTT.

J is TRBJ2-2 and V is TRBV28, with 8 bases that match TRBD1. There are 18 residues in the CDR3. V dropped 0 bases and J dropped 0; count of bases not matched to a gene: 6. From germline, CDR1 is MDHEN and CDR2 SYDVKM. CDR3 protein: CASSLWGSTGANTGELFF. For the CDR3, the DNA is TGTGCCAGCAGTTTATGGGGTTCGACAGGGGCGAACACCGGGGAGCTGTTTTTT.

V gene TRBV19 combines with J gene TRBJ2-1; TRBD2 aligns across 11 bases. CDR3 length equals 18 residues. CDR1 and CDR2 from the germline V gene are LNHDA and SQIVND (reference sequence). The J segment lost 0 bases and the V segment lost 6 bases, leaving 10 bases of the junction unmatched. The CDR3 coding sequence is TGTGCCAGTAGCGTCCTAGCGGGGGGTCCGAGCTCCTACAATGAGCAGTTCTTC. Protein sequence: CASSVLAGGPSSYNEQFF.

CDR3 sequence reads: CASSKTGDYGYTF. The DNA for the CDR3 is TGTGCCAGCAGCAAGACAGGAGATTATGGCTACACCTTC. This chain joins TRBV7-8 and TRBJ1-2; TRBD1 is a possible D gene (6 bases). Trimming stripped 5 bases from V and 5 bases from J, with 12 bases between. This CDR3 is 13 amino acids long. Looked up from germline, CDR1 is SGHVS and CDR2 is FQNEAQ. Combining the CDR3 with reference TRBV7-8 and TRBJ1-2 gives the whole variable domain GAGVSQSPRYKVAKRGQDVALRCDPISGHVSLFWYQQALGQGPEFLTYFQNEAQLDKSGLPSDRFFAERPEGSVSTLKIQRTQQEDSAVYLCASSKTGDYGYTFGSGTRLTVV.

This clone showed up just once. The chain uses TRBV12-5 and TRBJ2-2; maybe TRBD2 (6 bases). There are 14 residues in the CDR3. V dropped 6 bases and J dropped 1 base, with 9 bases sitting between them. Germline V gene sequence: CDR1 LGHNT, CDR2 FRNRAP. The DNA for the CDR3 is TGTGCTAGTGGAGAGCGGGTGAACACCGGGGAGCTGTTTTTT. Its translation is CASGERVNTGELFF.

This chain links TRBV30 with TRBJ2-1; D possibly uses TRBD1 or TRBD2 (5 bases each). The ends were cut back, 6 bases at V and 6 bases at J, with 12 bases in the middle. Germline assignment: CDR1 GTSNPN and CDR2 SVGIG (reference sequence). The CDR3 is made up of 12 amino acids. CDR3 sequence: CACSRGGNEQFF. Written as DNA, the CDR3 is TGTGCCTGCTCCCGGGGCGGCAATGAGCAGTTCTTC. Full variable domain (missing parts from reference TRBV30 and TRBJ2-1): SQTIHQWPATLVQPVGSPLSLECTVEGTSNPNLYWYRQAAGRGLQLLFYSVGIGQISSEVPQNLSASRPQDRQFILSSKKLLLSDSGFYLCACSRGGNEQFFGPGTRLTVL.

The chain carries TRBV19 and TRBJ2-2; no clear D gene. Germline-derived CDR1 and CDR2 are LNHDA and SQIVND (reference sequence). This CDR3 is built from 13 residues. With 5 bases removed from V and 4 bases from J, the gap between germline ends came to 8 bases. The CDR3 loop reads CASSLIATGELFF. The DNA for the CDR3 is TGTGCCAGTAGTCTCATAGCCACCGGGGAGCTGTTTTTT. Combining the CDR3 with reference TRBV19 and TRBJ2-2 gives the whole variable domain DGGITQSPKYLFRKEGQNVTLSCEQNLNHDAMYWYRQDPGQGLRLIYYSQIVNDFQKGDIAEGYSVSREKKESFPLTVTSAQKNPTAFYLCASSLIATGELFFGEGSRLTVL.

Regarding this clone: This CDR3 is also generated by other DNA sequences in the sample. This sequence joins TRBV30 and TRBJ2-7; no firm D call. Deletions cut 2 bases from V and 1 base from J, with 6 bases between. Germline loops: CDR1 GTSNPN, CDR2 SVGIG (reference sequence). CDR3 length equals 12 residues. The CDR3 region has the DNA TGTGCCTGGAGTACAGTTTCCTACGAGCAGTACTTC. Translation gives CAWSTVSYEQYF.

The chain employs TRBV25-1 and TRBJ2-5; TRBD2 matches at 8 bases. The CDR3 has 14 residues. V was pared by 5 bases and J by 2 bases, with 4 bases of the junction left unmatched. Germline loops: CDR1 MGHDK, CDR2 SYGVNS. The CDR3: CASSYSGGQETQYF. Written as DNA, the CDR3 is TGTGCCAGCAGTTACAGCGGGGGACAAGAGACCCAGTACTTC.

The V and J genes are TRBV6-6 and TRBJ2-7; 9 bases align to TRBD2. Trimming removed 5 bases from V and 4 bases from J; junction bases left unmatched: 3. Germline-derived CDR1 and CDR2 are MNHNY and SVGAGI (reference sequence). The CDR3 sequence is 13 residues long. This CDR3 is CASSQRGDYEQYF. CDR3 coding DNA: TGTGCCAGCAGTCAGCGGGGGGATTACGAGCAGTACTTC.

The rearrangement uses TRBV6-6 and TRBJ1-2, with 7 positions matching TRBD1. The CDR3 is 14 residues long. Per germline, CDR1 MNHNY and CDR2 SVGAGI (reference sequence). The J segment lost 0 bases and the V segment lost 5 bases, leaving 3 bases of the junction unmatched. CDR3 region: CASSRQGANYGYTF. CDR3 nucleotide sequence: TGTGCCAGCAGTAGACAGGGCGCTAACTATGGCTACACCTTC.

This sequence joins TRBV19 and TRBJ2-7, with 7 nucleotides matching TRBD1. The V segment lost 10 bases and the J segment 6 bases; nucleotides outside the gene matches: 6. Germline lookup yields CDR1 LNHDA and CDR2 SQIVND (reference sequence). The CDR3 is 11 amino acids. The CDR3 DNA follows: TGTGCCACCAGAACAGGGGTCGAGCAGTACTTC. Amino acids: CATRTGVEQYF. Full variable domain (missing parts from reference TRBV19 and TRBJ2-7): DGGITQSPKYLFRKEGQNVTLSCEQNLNHDAMYWYRQDPGQGLRLIYYSQIVNDFQKGDIAEGYSVSREKKESFPLTVTSAQKNPTAFYLCATRTGVEQYFGPGTRLTVT.

The chain employs TRBV5-6 and TRBJ1-2; tentatively, D is TRBD1 (5 bases). The CDR3 spans 14 residues. Germline lookup yields CDR1 SGHDT and CDR2 YYEEEE. V was cut by 4 bases and J by 0 bases, with 10 bases left in between. DNA of the CDR3: TGTGCCAGCAGCCTGGACATATCTAACTATGGCTACACCTTC. Its protein is CASSLDISNYGYTF.

The CDR3 coding sequence is TGCGCCAGCAGCTTGGTTGGACTAGCGGGAGACGAGCAGTACTTC. Protein sequence: CASSLVGLAGDEQYF. The chain employs TRBV5-1 and TRBJ2-7, with 13 bases fitting TRBD2. Germline V lookup: CDR1 SGHRS, CDR2 YFSETQ. CDR3 length: 15 amino acids. With 0 bases clipped from V and 5 bases from J, the junction kept 2 bases outside the gene matches.

The genes are TRBV18 and TRBJ2-3; D is unresolved. Germline CDR1 and CDR2: KGHSH and LQKENI. V was pared by 3 bases and J by 0 bases, with 13 bases between. The CDR3 length is 16 residues. The CDR3 protein is CASSPRTALSTDTQYF. For the CDR3, the DNA is TGTGCCAGCTCACCCCGTACGGCCCTTAGCACAGATACGCAGTATTTT.

V and J are TRBV5-1 and TRBJ1-6; D may be TRBD1 (5 bases). CDR1 is SGHRS and CDR2 is YFSETQ in the germline V gene. The CDR3 runs 13 residues. The V and J ends lost 7 bases and 10 bases respectively, with 15 bases between them. CDR3 coding DNA: TGCGCCAGCTTCGGGCAGGGAGACTCACCCCTCCACTTT. It is translated as CASFGQGDSPLHF.